The 8 T cell receptor beta chains listed next were all sequenced from one sample in a study of lymphopenia after photon versus proton radiotherapy. Assay: immunoSEQ multiplex PCR; the TCRdb copy retains only in-frame clones and omits some. This sample has over 35,000 clones, with around 81% found just once. Source: peripheral blood, taken from a patient treated with proton-based radiotherapy. The receptors stem from an older woman with pancreatic cancer.

The chain recombines TRBV19 with TRBJ2-5, with 10 bases fitting TRBD2. Germline V gene data show CDR1 as LNHDA and CDR2 as SQIVND (reference sequence). The CDR3 is made up of 15 amino acids. V lost 1 base, J lost 4 bases, and 3 bases stayed unmatched. The CDR3, as DNA: TGTGCCAGTAGTATAGGAGCGGGAGGGACAGAGACCCAGTACTTC. It yields the protein CASSIGAGGTETQYF.

The gene calls are TRBV21-1 and TRBJ2-7; the table's D gene call, TRBD2, was not cross checked with the DNA. TRBV21-1 is an annotated pseudogene. The CDR3 runs to 12 residues. CDR3 residues: CASSSGAYEQYF. The CDR3 DNA follows: TGTGCCAGCAGTTCCGGTGCCTACGAGCAGTACTTC.

This chain uses TRBV2 with TRBJ1-2, with D maybe TRBD1 (5 bases). The V gene's germline CDR1 is SNHLY and CDR2 FYNNEI. Between the trimmed V and J ends, which lost 7 bases and 0 bases, there was a span of 15 bases. The CDR3 has 15 amino acids. The CDR3 bases are TGTGCCAGCAAGGATCGGGGGTCGGCTAACTATGGCTACACCTTC. This encodes CASKDRGSANYGYTF.

The J gene is TRBJ1-1, the V gene TRBV30, with D maybe TRBD1 (6 bases). V lost 0 bases and J lost 1, with 9 bases in between. Germline loops: CDR1 GTSNPN, CDR2 SVGIG (reference sequence). This CDR3 has 14 residues. The CDR3 nucleotides read TGTGCCTGGAGTGTACGAGGGGGGAACACTGAAGCTTTCTTT. Protein sequence: CAWSVRGGNTEAFF.

The chain has TRBV19 and TRBJ2-1; no clear D gene. Per germline, CDR1 LNHDA and CDR2 SQIVND (reference sequence). CDR3 length: 13 amino acids. V lost 4 bases, J lost 6 bases, and 10 bases lay in between. CDR3 nucleotides: TGTGCCAGTAGTACCCCCCCTGGCAATGAGCAGTTCTTC. It translates to CASSTPPGNEQFF. The entire variable domain, with the rest obtained from reference TRBV19 and TRBJ2-1, is as follows: DGGITQSPKYLFRKEGQNVTLSCEQNLNHDAMYWYRQDPGQGLRLIYYSQIVNDFQKGDIAEGYSVSREKKESFPLTVTSAQKNPTAFYLCASSTPPGNEQFFGPGTRLTVL.

The chain recombines TRBV5-1 with TRBJ2-7; tentative D call: TRBD2 (6 bases). The length of the CDR3 is 14 residues. Between the trimmed V and J ends, which lost 0 bases and 1 base, there was a span of 8 bases. The germline CDR1 and CDR2 sequences are SGHRS and YFSETQ. The CDR3 loop reads CASSLAGTSYEQYF. CDR3 DNA sequence: TGCGCCAGCAGCTTGGCCGGGACTTCCTACGAGCAGTACTTC. The whole variable domain, remainder taken from reference TRBV5-1 and TRBJ2-7, is KAGVTQTPRYLIKTRGQQVTLSCSPISGHRSVSWYQQTPGQGLQFLFEYFSETQRNKGNFPGRFSGRQFSNSRSEMNVSTLELGDSALYLCASSLAGTSYEQYFGPGTRLTVT.

The gene calls are TRBV5-6 and TRBJ1-2; the D gene is possibly TRBD1 (5 bases). The V gene lost 9 bases and the J gene lost 6 bases, with 18 bases spanning the gap. The CDR3 is 13 residues long. Looked up from germline, CDR1 is SGHDT and CDR2 is YYEEEE. The CDR3 region has the DNA TGTGCCACCTCACGGGGGGGTTTCGATGGCTACACCTTC. Its protein product is CATSRGGFDGYTF.

The chain is built from TRBV10-1 and TRBJ2-7; D might be TRBD2 (6 bases). CDR1 WNHNN and CDR2 SYGVQD come from the germline V gene (reference sequence). The CDR3 has 14 residues. V shed 6 bases and J shed 6 bases, with 18 bases lying between them. CDR3 sequence: CASSPLAQGLEQYF. CDR3 sequence (DNA): TGCGCCAGCAGCCCACTGGCCCAGGGACTCGAGCAGTACTTC.